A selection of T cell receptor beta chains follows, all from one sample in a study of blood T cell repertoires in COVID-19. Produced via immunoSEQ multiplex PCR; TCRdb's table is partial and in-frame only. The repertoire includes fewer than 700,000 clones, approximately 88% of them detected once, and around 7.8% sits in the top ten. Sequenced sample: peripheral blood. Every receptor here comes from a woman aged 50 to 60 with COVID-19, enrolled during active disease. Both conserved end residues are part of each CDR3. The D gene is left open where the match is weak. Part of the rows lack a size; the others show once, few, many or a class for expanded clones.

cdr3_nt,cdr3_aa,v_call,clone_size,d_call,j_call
TGTGCCACCAGTGGCCCGGGACATAAGACTGAAGCTTTCTTT,CATSGPGHKTEAFF,TRBV24-1,.,.,TRBJ1-1
TGTGCCAGCAGTGAATTGGGACAGCGGGGCTACACCTTC,CASSELGQRGYTF,TRBV6-1,.,TRBD1,TRBJ1-2
TGTGCAAGTCGCTTATCCCAGACAGGGAGGAACACTGAAGCTTTCTTT,CASRLSQTGRNTEAFF,TRBV12-2,.,.,TRBJ1-1
TGTGCCAGCAGCCCCACCCGCTATGTGGACACTGAAGCTTTCTTT,CASSPTRYVDTEAFF,TRBV2,few,.,TRBJ1-1
TGTGCCAGCTCACCAGAGCGCCCCGGGGGAGCTTTCTTT,CASSPERPGGAFF,TRBV18,.,.,TRBJ1-1
TGTGCCAGCAGCTTACGGGGGACTAGCGGAGTCTACGAGCAGTACTTC,CASSLRGTSGVYEQYF,TRBV11-1,.,TRBD2,TRBJ2-7
TGTGCCAGCAGTGGGGAGCAGGAGGGAATCTATGGCTACACCTTC,CASSGEQEGIYGYTF,TRBV2,.,.,TRBJ1-2
TGTGCCAGCAGGCAGGTAGGCAACACTGAAGCTTTCTTT,CASRQVGNTEAFF,TRBV2,.,.,TRBJ1-1
TGCGCCAGCAGCCAAGGATACAGCGGGGGGCCTCCTTATTTT,CASSQGYSGGPPYF,TRBV4-1,.,TRBD2,TRBJ2-3
TGCGCCAGCAGCTTTCGCTTGACAGGGGGTAGCACAGATACGCAGTATTTT,CASSFRLTGGSTDTQYF,TRBV5-1,.,TRBD1,TRBJ2-3
TGTGCCAGCAGCTTGGTTTCAGGGATCGCAGCTTTCTTT,CASSLVSGIAAFF,TRBV5-6,.,.,TRBJ1-1
TGTGCCAGCTCACCACCCAGCGGGGGGTACACCGGGGAGCTGTTTTTT,CASSPPSGGYTGELFF,TRBV18,.,TRBD2,TRBJ2-2
TGTGCCACTACGACAGCTCTGGGGGGTGGCTACACCTTC,CATTTALGGGYTF,TRBV19,.,.,TRBJ1-2
TGTGCCACCAGTGATACCCGAGGGGGTTATGGCTACACCTTC,CATSDTRGGYGYTF,TRBV24-1,.,.,TRBJ1-2
TGTGCCAGTAGTACAACGGGCCAGGGCAATTCACCCCTCCACTTT,CASSTTGQGNSPLHF,TRBV19,.,.,TRBJ1-6
TGTGCCTCCTTGGCCAGGGTTTTGTCACCCCTCCACTTT,CASLARVLSPLHF,TRBV30,.,.,TRBJ1-6
TGTGCCAGTAGTCAGGACAGTCCACGAGGCACAGATACGCAGTATTTT,CASSQDSPRGTDTQYF,TRBV19,.,.,TRBJ2-3
TGTGCCAGTAGTACCAGGGAAGGGACAGAGCTTTCACCCCTCCACTTT,CASSTREGTELSPLHF,TRBV19,.,TRBD1,TRBJ1-6
TGTGCCAGCAGTTACTACTCAGGAGATACGCAGTATTTT,CASSYYSGDTQYF,TRBV6-5,.,.,TRBJ2-3
TGTGCCTGGAGCACAGGGGGTTATACCGGGGAGCTGTTTTTT,CAWSTGGYTGELFF,TRBV30,.,TRBD1,TRBJ2-2
TGCGCCAGCAGCTTGGAGGGGAGGGGAAGCAATCAGCCCCAGCATTTT,CASSLEGRGSNQPQHF,TRBV5-1,.,.,TRBJ1-5
TGTGCCAGCTGTGCCTCACAGGGGATGGGAACCTACGAGCAGTACTTC,CASCASQGMGTYEQYF,TRBV6-1,.,TRBD1,TRBJ2-7
TGCAGTGCTTCAAATCCTCAGGAGCAGTTCTTC,CSASNPQEQFF,TRBV20-1,once,.,TRBJ2-1
TGTGCCAGCAGTGAAGCGCTCGGGGGCACTGAAGCTTTCTTT,CASSEALGGTEAFF,TRBV6-1,few,.,TRBJ1-1
TGTGCCAGCAGCCTCAACCAGGGGGAGAGTGGCTACACCTTC,CASSLNQGESGYTF,TRBV7-9,.,TRBD1,TRBJ1-2
TGTGCCAGCAGCTCCCGACAGGGGCTGAACACCGGGGAGCTGTTTTTT,CASSSRQGLNTGELFF,TRBV7-9,.,TRBD1,TRBJ2-2
TGTGCCAGCAGAGCAGGGACAGGGGTTGGCGAGCAGTACTTC,CASRAGTGVGEQYF,TRBV27,.,TRBD1,TRBJ2-7
TGTGCCAGTAGTACCGCGACGGGGACATTTTCCTACGAGCAGTACTTC,CASSTATGTFSYEQYF,TRBV19,.,.,TRBJ2-7
TGCGCCAGCAGCTTGGGGCCCAGCTCTGGAAACACCATATATTTT,CASSLGPSSGNTIYF,TRBV5-1,.,.,TRBJ1-3
TGTGCCAGCTCACCTGTAGCCGTTACGAACACCGGGGAGCTGTTTTTT,CASSPVAVTNTGELFF,TRBV18,once,.,TRBJ2-2
TGCAGCGTTGAAGCTGCCCGGACAGGGGGCGCACGTGGCTACACCTTC,CSVEAARTGGARGYTF,TRBV29-1,.,TRBD1,TRBJ1-2
TGTGCCAGCAGCTTAGGGGCTCGTTTCGGGAATGAGCAGTTCTTC,CASSLGARFGNEQFF,TRBV7-3,.,.,TRBJ2-1
TGTGCCAGCAGTGGACCCTTAACTAGCGGGGGAAACACAGATACGCAGTATTTT,CASSGPLTSGGNTDTQYF,TRBV2,.,TRBD2,TRBJ2-3
TGTGCCAGCAGTGATTACGCTAGCGGGGGCTTTAGCTCCTACGAGCAGTACTTC,CASSDYASGGFSSYEQYF,TRBV2,.,TRBD2,TRBJ2-7
TGTGCCAGCAGCCCCTTTGAGAATCAGCCCCAGCATTTT,CASSPFENQPQHF,TRBV2,.,.,TRBJ1-5
TGTGCCAGCAGGAGAGGGGGGGTAGAGTTGGATACGCAGTATTTT,CASRRGGVELDTQYF,TRBV6-5,.,.,TRBJ2-3
TGTGCCAGCAGTTCCAACAGGGCAACTAATGAAAAACTGTTTTTT,CASSSNRATNEKLFF,TRBV27,once,.,TRBJ1-4
TGCGCCAGCAGCGCGACAGGGGGCAGGGGAAACACCATATATTTT,CASSATGGRGNTIYF,TRBV5-1,once,TRBD1,TRBJ1-3
TGTGCCAGCAGCTCACAGGGGGCGAATCAGCCCCAGCATTTT,CASSSQGANQPQHF,TRBV9,.,TRBD1,TRBJ1-5
TGTGCCAGCAGGCCTTACGGCTACGAGCAGTACTTC,CASRPYGYEQYF,TRBV2,.,.,TRBJ2-7
TGTGCCAGCAGCGACGGGACTAGCGGGGAATACAATGAGCAGTTCTTC,CASSDGTSGEYNEQFF,TRBV5-4,few,TRBD2,TRBJ2-1
TGTGCCAGCAGCTTAGCTCGTGGACGGGGGTTTGATGGCTACACCTTC,CASSLARGRGFDGYTF,TRBV7-9,.,.,TRBJ1-2
TGTGCCAGCAGCGCCGGGGTCCTCCCTCCGAACACTGAAGCTTTCTTT,CASSAGVLPPNTEAFF,TRBV6-6,.,.,TRBJ1-1
TGTGCCAGCAGCTCCCGGTTGTATACTGAAGCTTTCTTT,CASSSRLYTEAFF,TRBV7-7,.,.,TRBJ1-1
TGTGCCAGCAGCCAACCGATCTCGACTACCCCCTACGAGCAGTACTTC,CASSQPISTTPYEQYF,TRBV3-1/TRBV3-2,once,.,TRBJ2-7
TGTGCCAGCAGGTTACAGGGGAACGAGCAGTACTTC,CASRLQGNEQYF,TRBV7-9,.,TRBD1,TRBJ2-7
TGTGCCAGCAGCCGTCTGCCCAGGGATAATTCTCCCCTCCACTTT,CASSRLPRDNSPLHF,TRBV5-4,.,.,TRBJ1-6
TGTGCCAGCAGTGAGGGGGTAGAGGAGCAGTACTTC,CASSEGVEEQYF,TRBV28,few,.,TRBJ2-7
TGTGCCAGCAGTGAAGCAGTCGGGTACCCTAATTCACCCCTCCACTTT,CASSEAVGYPNSPLHF,TRBV6-1,.,.,TRBJ1-6
TGTGCCAGCAGTCGTAACACTGAAGCTTTCTTT,CASSRNTEAFF,TRBV2,.,.,TRBJ1-1
TGTGCCAGCGGGCGTGGGTACGCGAACACCGGGGAGCTGTTTTTT,CASGRGYANTGELFF,TRBV6-5,.,.,TRBJ2-2
TGTGCCAGCAGCTCCACCAGCGTCCGCACAGATACGCAGTATTTT,CASSSTSVRTDTQYF,TRBV7-9,.,.,TRBJ2-3